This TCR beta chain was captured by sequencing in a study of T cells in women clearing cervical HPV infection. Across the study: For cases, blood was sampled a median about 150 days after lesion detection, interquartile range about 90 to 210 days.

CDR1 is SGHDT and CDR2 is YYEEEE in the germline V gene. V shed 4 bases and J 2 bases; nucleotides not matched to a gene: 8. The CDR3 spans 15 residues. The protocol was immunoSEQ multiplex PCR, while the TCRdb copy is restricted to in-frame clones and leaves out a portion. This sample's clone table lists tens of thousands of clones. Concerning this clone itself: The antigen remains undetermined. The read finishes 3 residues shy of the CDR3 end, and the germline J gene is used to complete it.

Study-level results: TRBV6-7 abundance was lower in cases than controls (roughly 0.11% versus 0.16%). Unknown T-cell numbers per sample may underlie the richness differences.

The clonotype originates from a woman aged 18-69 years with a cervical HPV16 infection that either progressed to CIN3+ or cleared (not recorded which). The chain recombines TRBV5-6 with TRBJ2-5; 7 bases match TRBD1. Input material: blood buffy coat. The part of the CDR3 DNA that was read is TGTGCCAGCAGCCTGGGTCTCAGGGGGCAAGAGACC. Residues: CASSLGLRGQET. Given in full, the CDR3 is CASSLGLRGQETQYF.